The T cell receptor beta chain under discussion was sequenced for a study of T cells after yellow fever vaccination. Whole-study findings and limits: Subsequent to the booster, the majority of primary-vaccination clones reappeared (96% CD4, 88% CD8).

Of note for this clonotype: Its target is not known.

For TCR, cDNA came from 5'RACE template switching, which added a universal primer site and UMIs. One entry per CDR3 protein, called by TCRdb with MiXCR from the 5' RACE reads. The table includes 500,000 to 650,000 distinct CDR3 sequences, about 15% detected once. The TCR was taken from a man between 18 and 29 years old who received the YFV17D yellow fever vaccine. The material was PBMCs, obtained about 5 days after the first yellow fever vaccination.

The CDR3 sequence: CASALGLPSEQFF. CDR3 nucleotide sequence: TGTGCCAGCGCTCTGGGACTTCCCTCTGAGCAGTTCTTC. The chain has TRBV25-1 and TRBJ2-1, with D perhaps TRBD2 (6 bases). This CDR3 region has 13 residues. CDR1 and CDR2 (germline): MGHDK, SYGVNS. V gave up 8 bases and J gave up 9 bases, with 17 bases separating them.